A selection of T cell receptor beta chains follows, all from one sample in a study of T cells after posttransplantation cyclophosphamide. Repertoires were generated with immunoSEQ multiplex PCR, while TCRdb's copy carries only in-frame clones and drops some. This sample has about 16,000 clones, with roughly 92% found just once. The sequenced sample was CD4+ T cells sorted from blood, obtained after allogeneic stem cell transplant with posttransplant cyclophosphamide. These receptors were obtained from a male patient aged 60-69 years who received an allogeneic stem cell transplant from a related donor and was CMV-positive. The graft donor may have given rise to some T cells. Each CDR3 is given with its conserved first and last residue. The D gene is left open where the match is weak. Some rows have no size entry. The others give once, few or many, or a class for an expanded clone.

D,size,J,V,CDR3,DNA
TRBD1,NA,TRBJ2-6,TRBV7-2,CASSLGEGQGTGANVLTF,TGTGCCAGCAGCTTAGGGGAAGGACAGGGGACTGGGGCCAACGTCCTGACTTTC
TRBD1,NA,TRBJ1-1,TRBV5-4,CASSAQGLDGEAFF,TGTGCCAGCAGCGCACAGGGGCTCGATGGTGAAGCTTTCTTT
TRBD1,NA,TRBJ1-6,TRBV5-1,CASSETGGYNSPLHF,TGCGCCAGCAGCGAGACAGGGGGCTATAATTCACCCCTCCACTTT
TRBD1,once,TRBJ1-6,TRBV7-8,CASSPRTGETSPLHF,TGTGCCAGCAGCCCCCGGACAGGGGAGACTTCACCCCTCCACTTT
TRBD2,NA,TRBJ2-5,TRBV5-1,CASSGGDRAGETQYF,TGCGCCAGCAGCGGGGGGGATAGGGCCGGGGAGACCCAGTACTTC
NA,NA,TRBJ2-2,TRBV7-3,CASSSGQRTGELFF,TGTGCCAGCAGCTCCGGACAGCGCACCGGGGAGCTGTTTTTT
NA,NA,TRBJ2-1,TRBV2,CASSPYRVNEQFF,TGTGCCAGCAGTCCATACAGGGTCAATGAGCAGTTCTTC
TRBD2,NA,TRBJ2-1,TRBV19,CASSMGFAGGYYEQFF,TGTGCCAGTAGTATGGGGTTCGCGGGGGGTTATTATGAGCAGTTCTTC
NA,NA,TRBJ1-2,TRBV4-1,CASSQDSTVRGGYTF,TGCGCCAGCAGCCAAGATTCGACAGTTCGTGGGGGCTACACCTTC
NA,NA,TRBJ1-1,TRBV11-1,CASSLDYQGEAFF,TGTGCCAGCAGCTTAGACTATCAGGGCGAAGCTTTCTTT
NA,once,TRBJ2-5,TRBV19,CASSMSPAGQETQYF,TGTGCCAGTAGTATGAGTCCCGCGGGCCAAGAGACCCAGTACTTC
NA,NA,TRBJ1-2,TRBV4-3,CASSQVTGGYTF,TGCGCCAGCAGCCAAGTAACCGGTGGCTACACCTTC
NA,NA,TRBJ1-5,TRBV5-3,CARSDLGRRQRDSNQPQHF,TGTGCCAGATCCGATCTTGGGCGGCGGCAGCGGGATAGCAATCAGCCCCAGCATTTT
TRBD1,once,TRBJ1-2,TRBV10-3,CAISFSDRGYGYTF,TGTGCCATCAGTTTCTCGGACAGGGGGTATGGCTACACCTTC
NA,NA,TRBJ1-6,TRBV6-1,CASSEYQATNSPLHF,TGTGCCAGCAGTGAATATCAGGCAACTAATTCACCCCTCCACTTT
NA,NA,TRBJ2-7,TRBV28,CASRDSMSIPYEQYF,TGTGCCAGCAGAGACAGCATGTCAATCCCCTACGAGCAGTACTTC
NA,NA,TRBJ1-1,TRBV7-2,CASRSTGTQNTEAFF,TGTGCCAGCAGATCAACCGGGACACAGAACACTGAAGCTTTCTTT
NA,NA,TRBJ2-3,TRBV11-3,CASSRVGTGRDTQYF,TGTGCCAGCAGCCGCGTCGGGACTGGACGAGATACGCAGTATTTT
NA,few,TRBJ2-1,TRBV11-1,CASSSRASFYNEQFF,TGTGCCAGCAGCTCCCGGGCTAGCTTCTACAATGAGCAGTTCTTC
TRBD1,NA,TRBJ1-5,TRBV19,CASSRTTGGNQPQHF,TGTGCCAGTAGCCGGACGACAGGGGGAAATCAGCCCCAGCATTTT
TRBD1,NA,TRBJ1-2,TRBV7-8,CASSLLLDTQTGGRGYTF,TGTGCCAGCAGCTTATTGTTGGACACCCAGACAGGGGGTCGGGGCTACACCTTC
TRBD2,NA,TRBJ2-2,TRBV9,CASSVVNSGGAGELFF,TGTGCCAGCAGCGTAGTTAATAGCGGGGGGGCCGGGGAGCTGTTTTTT
NA,once,TRBJ1-1,TRBV7-3,CASSAIYETEAFF,TGTGCCAGCAGCGCCATCTATGAGACTGAAGCTTTCTTT
NA,NA,TRBJ1-2,TRBV7-2,CASSLWPPREYGYTF,TGTGCCAGCAGCTTATGGCCCCCCCGGGAGTATGGCTACACCTTC
NA,NA,TRBJ2-2,TRBV6-5,CASSSGGQPNTGELFF,TGTGCCAGCAGTTCTGGAGGACAGCCGAACACCGGGGAGCTGTTTTTT